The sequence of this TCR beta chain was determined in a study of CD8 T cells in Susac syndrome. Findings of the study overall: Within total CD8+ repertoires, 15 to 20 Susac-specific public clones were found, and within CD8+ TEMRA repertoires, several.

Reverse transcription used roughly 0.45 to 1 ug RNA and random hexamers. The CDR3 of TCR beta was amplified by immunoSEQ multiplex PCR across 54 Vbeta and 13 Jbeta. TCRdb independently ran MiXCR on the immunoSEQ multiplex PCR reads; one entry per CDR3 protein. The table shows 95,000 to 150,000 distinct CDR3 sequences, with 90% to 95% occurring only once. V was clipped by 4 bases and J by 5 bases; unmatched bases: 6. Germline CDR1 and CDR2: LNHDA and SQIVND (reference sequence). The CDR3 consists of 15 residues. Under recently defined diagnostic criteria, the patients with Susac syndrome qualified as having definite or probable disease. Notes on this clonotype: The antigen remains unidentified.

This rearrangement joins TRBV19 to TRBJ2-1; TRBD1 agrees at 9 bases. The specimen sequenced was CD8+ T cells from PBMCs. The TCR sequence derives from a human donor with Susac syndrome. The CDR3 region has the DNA TGTGCCAGTAGTACCGGGACAGGGCCAGACAATGAGCAGTTCTTC. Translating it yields CASSTGTGPDNEQFF.